The 19 T cell receptor beta chains below all came from one sample that was sequenced in a study of cytomegalovirus exposure and HLA in healthy donors. 60 Vbeta and 13 Jbeta primers were used in PCR. The protocol was immunoSEQ multiplex PCR, while the TCRdb copy is restricted to in-frame clones and leaves out a portion. This sample has about 140,000 clones, with around 82% found just once. Sequenced input: PBMCs. These receptors were taken from a female donor in good health and CMV-seronegative.

The chain combines TRBV28 with TRBJ1-5; D is unresolved. The germline V gene encodes CDR1 MDHEN and CDR2 SYDVKM. This CDR3 region has 16 residues. V lost 6 bases and J lost 3, with 18 bases in between. For the CDR3, the DNA is TGTGCCAGCAGACTACCTCTACCTACCTTCAATCAGCCCCAGCATTTT. Translation: CASRLPLPTFNQPQHF.

The chain has TRBV5-1 and TRBJ2-1; possibly TRBD2 for D (5 bases). This CDR3 is 16 amino acids long. V lost 4 bases to trimming and J lost 2 bases, with 16 bases between them. Germline V lookup: CDR1 SGHRS, CDR2 YFSETQ. The CDR3 DNA reads TGCGCCAGCAGCCGTTCTTCGGACTTAGCCTACAATGAGCAGTTCTTC. Translated, it gives CASSRSSDLAYNEQFF.

The chain carries TRBV28 and TRBJ2-2; 9 bases map to TRBD1. The J segment lost 6 bases and the V segment lost 6 bases, leaving 8 bases of the junction unmatched. This CDR3 comprises 15 residues. CDR1 and CDR2 (germline): MDHEN, SYDVKM. The CDR3 DNA follows: TGTGCCAGCAGCGGGACAGGGTTTAGCGCCGGGGAGCTGTTTTTT. This codes for CASSGTGFSAGELFF.

The chain is built from TRBV6-5 and TRBJ2-2; the D gene is possibly TRBD2 (7 bases). Trimming shortened V by 2 bases and J by 4 bases, and 11 bases separated the two germline ends. The V gene's germline CDR1 is MNHEY and CDR2 SVGAGI. The CDR3 length is 15 residues. CDR3 bases: TGTGCCAGCAGTTACGGGGGGGCGGTCACCGGGGAGCTGTTTTTT. As protein: CASSYGGAVTGELFF.

The chain uses TRBV7-9 and TRBJ2-3; TRBD2 might be the D (7 bases). Trimming stripped 1 base from V and 2 bases from J, with 16 bases between. This CDR3 region has 17 residues. The germline V gene has CDR1 SEHNR and CDR2 FQNEAQ (reference sequence). Here the CDR3 DNA reads TGTGCCAGCAGCTTAGTGGGGGGGGGACAAATCACAGATACGCAGTATTTT. Translating it yields CASSLVGGGQITDTQYF.

The chain links TRBV29-1 to TRBJ2-1; TRBD2 aligns across 7 bases. Per the germline V gene, CDR1 is SQVTM and CDR2 is ANQGSEA. Trimming at V came to 0 bases and at J to 3 bases, leaving 8 bases not matched to a gene. This CDR3 is 16 amino acids long. The CDR3 bases are TGCAGCGTTGAAGATCGAAGAGCGGGGCTCTACAATGAGCAGTTCTTC. It specifies CSVEDRRAGLYNEQFF.

This clone was counted only a few times. V gene TRBV5-1 combines with J gene TRBJ2-7, with D unresolved. Germline V gene data show CDR1 as SGHRS and CDR2 as YFSETQ. V gave up 4 bases and J gave up 5 bases, with 16 bases separating them. This CDR3 is built from 14 residues. This chain's CDR3 is CASSVLSLYHEQYF. In DNA, the CDR3 is TGCGCCAGCAGCGTTCTTAGTCTCTACCACGAGCAGTACTTC.

V and J are TRBV5-4 and TRBJ1-1; D unresolved. The CDR3 is made up of 12 amino acids. The V end was cut by 2 bases, the J end by 10 bases, with 12 bases between. Germline CDR1 and CDR2: SGHNT and YYREEE (reference sequence). The CDR3 nucleotides are TGTGCCAGCAGCTTCCCGGGTCGACGAGCTTTCTTT. Translation gives CASSFPGRRAFF.

The V and J genes are TRBV7-9 and TRBJ1-1; TRBD1 matches at 10 bases. Looked up from germline, CDR1 is SEHNR and CDR2 is FQNEAQ (reference sequence). This CDR3 is built from 14 residues. V trimming: 5 bases; J trimming: 10 bases; junction bases outside the gene matches: 10. CDR3: CASSQRTGGWGAFF. CDR3 sequence (DNA): TGTGCCAGCAGCCAACGGACAGGGGGTTGGGGAGCTTTCTTT.

This chain joins TRBV27 and TRBJ2-7, with 7 bases lining up with TRBD2. This CDR3 is 15 amino acids long. Germline-derived CDR1 and CDR2 are MNHEY and SMNVEV (reference sequence). Losses at the gene ends were 8 bases for V and 2 bases for J; bases not matched to a gene: 12. The CDR3 DNA follows: TGTGCCAGCGGTACCACCCGGGGGGACCCCTACGAGCAGTACTTC. Translated, it gives CASGTTRGDPYEQYF.

This chain connects TRBV19 to TRBJ1-5; TRBD1 matches 9 bases. Unmatched junction bases numbered 16, after V lost 4 bases and J lost 3 bases. The CDR3 runs to 19 residues. From germline, CDR1 is LNHDA and CDR2 SQIVND (reference sequence). The CDR3 nucleotides read TGTGCCAGTAGTAGATGGGGGGCTTTGGGGACAGGGAACAATCAGCCCCAGCATTTT. Translated, it gives CASSRWGALGTGNNQPQHF. Supplemented by reference TRBV19 and TRBJ1-5, the full variable domain reads DGGITQSPKYLFRKEGQNVTLSCEQNLNHDAMYWYRQDPGQGLRLIYYSQIVNDFQKGDIAEGYSVSREKKESFPLTVTSAQKNPTAFYLCASSRWGALGTGNNQPQHFGDGTRLSIL.

This clone was picked up a small number of times. V gene TRBV7-9 combines with J gene TRBJ2-3; tentative D call: TRBD2 (6 bases). CDR1 and CDR2 (germline): SEHNR, FQNEAQ (reference sequence). Trimming stripped 4 bases from V and 3 bases from J, with 14 bases between. There are 15 residues in the CDR3. This CDR3 is CASSYGAGPTDTQYF. DNA of the CDR3: TGTGCCAGCAGCTATGGCGCGGGGCCGACAGATACGCAGTATTTT.

V is TRBV2 and J is TRBJ2-3; 9 bases line up with TRBD2. The CDR3 runs 16 residues. Trimming removed 6 bases from V and 3 bases from J; junction bases left unmatched: 10. The germline V gene encodes CDR1 SNHLY and CDR2 FYNNEI. CDR3 protein: CASSPRVAGGTDTQYF. CDR3 sequence (DNA): TGTGCCAGCAGCCCAAGGGTGGCGGGAGGGACAGATACGCAGTATTTT.

About this clone: Relative to the germline gene, one junction end is altered; a read error may explain this. V and J are TRBV29-1 and TRBJ1-2; 11 bases line up with TRBD1. CDR1 SQVTM and CDR2 ANQGSEA come from the germline V gene. This CDR3 has 14 residues. The CDR3 nucleotides read TGCAGCGTAGGTCGCCGGGACAGGGGGTATGGCTACCCCTTC. This gives the protein CSVGRRDRGYGYPF.

This chain uses TRBV27 with TRBJ2-7, with 11 bases fitting TRBD1. Germline CDR1 is MNHEY and CDR2 is SMNVEV (reference sequence). There are 15 residues in the CDR3. The trim removed 3 bases at V and 0 bases at J, leaving 1 base unmatched. The CDR3 loop is CASSFGTGGSYEQYF. DNA for the CDR3: TGTGCCAGCAGTTTTGGGACAGGGGGCTCCTACGAGCAGTACTTC.

The chain couples TRBV19 to TRBJ2-7, with 8 bases fitting TRBD1. The length of the CDR3 is 15 residues. Germline-derived CDR1 and CDR2 are LNHDA and SQIVND (reference sequence). With 3 bases clipped from V and 7 bases from J, the junction kept 11 bases outside the gene matches. The CDR3 nucleotides read TGTGCCAGTAGTATCGGGACAGGATTTTCTCTGGAGCAGTACTTC. It translates to CASSIGTGFSLEQYF.

The chain combines TRBV6-1 with TRBJ1-5; 7 bases map to TRBD1. J was trimmed by 7 bases and V by 6 bases; bases with no gene match: 12. CDR3 size: 15 residues. From germline, CDR1 is MNHNS and CDR2 SASEGT. The CDR3 protein is CASRGQWGVNQPQHF. CDR3 nucleotide sequence: TGTGCCAGCAGGGGACAGTGGGGAGTTAACCAGCCCCAGCATTTT.

This sequence joins TRBV7-3 and TRBJ2-1, with 13 bases lining up with TRBD2. The CDR3 totals 16 residues. The germline CDR1 and CDR2 sequences are SGHTA and FQGTGA. V lost 4 bases and J lost 8; bases outside the gene matches: 8. CDR3 region: CASSSSRLAGGHEQFF. DNA for the CDR3: TGTGCCAGCAGCTCTTCCAGACTAGCGGGAGGACATGAGCAGTTCTTC. Full variable domain (missing parts from reference TRBV7-3 and TRBJ2-1): GAGVSQTPSNKVTEKGKYVELRCDPISGHTALYWYRQSLGQGPEFLIYFQGTGAADDSGLPNDRFFAVRPEGSVSTLKIQRTERGDSAVYLCASSSSRLAGGHEQFFGPGTRLTVL.

The chain recombines TRBV6-1 with TRBJ1-1; D gene uncertain. Germline-derived CDR1 and CDR2 are MNHNS and SASEGT. The ends were cut back, 2 bases at V and 1 base at J, with 8 bases in the middle. The CDR3 totals 14 residues. CDR3 amino acids: CASSELAGNTEAFF. In DNA form, the CDR3 reads TGTGCCAGCAGTGAATTGGCAGGGAACACTGAAGCTTTCTTT.